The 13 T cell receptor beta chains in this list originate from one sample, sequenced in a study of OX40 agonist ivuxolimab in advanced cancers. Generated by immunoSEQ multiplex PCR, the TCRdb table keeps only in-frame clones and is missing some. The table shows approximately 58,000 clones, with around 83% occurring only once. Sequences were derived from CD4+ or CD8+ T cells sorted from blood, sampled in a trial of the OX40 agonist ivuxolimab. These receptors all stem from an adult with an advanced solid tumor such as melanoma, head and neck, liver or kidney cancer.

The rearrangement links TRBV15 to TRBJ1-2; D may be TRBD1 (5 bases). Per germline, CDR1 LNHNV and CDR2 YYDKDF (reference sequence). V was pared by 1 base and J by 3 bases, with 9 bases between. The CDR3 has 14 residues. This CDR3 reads CATSRGPGDYGYTF. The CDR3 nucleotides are TGTGCCACCAGCAGAGGACCGGGGGACTATGGCTACACCTTC.

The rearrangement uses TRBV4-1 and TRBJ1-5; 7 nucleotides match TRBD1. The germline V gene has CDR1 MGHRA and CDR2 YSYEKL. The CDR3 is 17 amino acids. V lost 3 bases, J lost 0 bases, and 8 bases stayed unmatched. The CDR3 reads CASSQGYQGVSNQPQHF. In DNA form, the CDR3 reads TGCGCCAGCAGCCAGGGTTACCAGGGGGTTAGCAATCAGCCCCAGCATTTT.

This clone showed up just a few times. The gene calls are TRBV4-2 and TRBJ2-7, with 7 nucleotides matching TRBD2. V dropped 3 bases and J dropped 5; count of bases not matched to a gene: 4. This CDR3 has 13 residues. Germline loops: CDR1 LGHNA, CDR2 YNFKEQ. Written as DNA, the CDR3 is TGTGCCAGCAGCCAGGGAACTAGCGACGAGCAGTACTTC. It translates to CASSQGTSDEQYF.

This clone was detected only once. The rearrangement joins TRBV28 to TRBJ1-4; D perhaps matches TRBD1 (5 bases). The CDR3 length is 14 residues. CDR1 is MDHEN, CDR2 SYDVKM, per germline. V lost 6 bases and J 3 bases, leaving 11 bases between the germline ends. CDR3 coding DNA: TGTGCCAGCAGCCCCGACAGAGCTAATGAAAAACTGTTTTTT. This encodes CASSPDRANEKLFF.

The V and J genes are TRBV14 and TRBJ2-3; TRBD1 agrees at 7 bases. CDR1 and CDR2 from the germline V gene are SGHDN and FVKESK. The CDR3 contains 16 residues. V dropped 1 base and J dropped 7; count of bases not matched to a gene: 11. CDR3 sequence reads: CASSQGLSTGANTQYF. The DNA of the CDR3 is TGTGCCAGCAGCCAAGGTCTCAGTACAGGGGCGAATACGCAGTATTTT.

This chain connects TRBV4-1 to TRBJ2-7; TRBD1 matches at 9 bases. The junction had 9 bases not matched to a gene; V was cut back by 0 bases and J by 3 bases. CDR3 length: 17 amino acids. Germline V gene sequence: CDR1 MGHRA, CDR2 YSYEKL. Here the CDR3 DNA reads TGCGCCAGCAGCCAAGAAGGCCCTGGGGGACAGGGCTACGAGCAGTACTTC. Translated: CASSQEGPGGQGYEQYF.

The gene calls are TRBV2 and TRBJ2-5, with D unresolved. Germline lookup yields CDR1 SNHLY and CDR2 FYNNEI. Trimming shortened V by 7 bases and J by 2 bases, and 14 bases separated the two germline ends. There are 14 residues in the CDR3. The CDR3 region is CASKSARLQETQYF. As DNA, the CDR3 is TGTGCCAGCAAGTCGGCGCGGTTACAAGAGACCCAGTACTTC.

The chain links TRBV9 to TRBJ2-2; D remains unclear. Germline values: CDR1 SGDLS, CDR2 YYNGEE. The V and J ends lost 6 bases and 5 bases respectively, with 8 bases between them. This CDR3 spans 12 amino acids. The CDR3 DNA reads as TGTGCCAGCAATAGCCGTACCGGGGAGCTGTTTTTT. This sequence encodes CASNSRTGELFF.

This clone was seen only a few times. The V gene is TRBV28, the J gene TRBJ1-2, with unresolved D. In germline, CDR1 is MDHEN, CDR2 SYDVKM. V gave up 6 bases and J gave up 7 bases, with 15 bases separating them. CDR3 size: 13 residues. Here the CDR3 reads CASSDYREGGYTF. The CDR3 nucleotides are TGTGCCAGCAGCGATTATCGAGAGGGTGGCTACACCTTC.

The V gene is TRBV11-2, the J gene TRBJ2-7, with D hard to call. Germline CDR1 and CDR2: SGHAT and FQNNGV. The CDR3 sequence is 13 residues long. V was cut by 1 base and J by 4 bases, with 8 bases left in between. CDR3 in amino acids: CASSLADRYEQYF. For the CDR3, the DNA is TGTGCCAGCAGCTTAGCAGATAGGTACGAGCAGTACTTC.

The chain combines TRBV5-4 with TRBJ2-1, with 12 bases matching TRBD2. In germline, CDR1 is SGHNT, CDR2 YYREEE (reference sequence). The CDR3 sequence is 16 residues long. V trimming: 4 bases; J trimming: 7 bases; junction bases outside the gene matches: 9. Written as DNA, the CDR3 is TGTGCCAGCAGCCATAGACTAGCGGGAGATGGAAATGAGCAGTTCTTC. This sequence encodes CASSHRLAGDGNEQFF.

CDR3 protein: CASSFGAGGPNTGELFF. The CDR3 nucleotides read TGTGCCAGCAGCTTTGGTGCGGGGGGCCCGAACACCGGGGAGCTGTTTTTT. The genes are TRBV11-3 and TRBJ2-2, with 8 bases aligning to TRBD2. V lost 3 bases to trimming and J lost 0 bases; unmatched junction nucleotides: 6. CDR1 is SGHNT and CDR2 is YENEEA in the germline V gene. CDR3 length: 17 amino acids.

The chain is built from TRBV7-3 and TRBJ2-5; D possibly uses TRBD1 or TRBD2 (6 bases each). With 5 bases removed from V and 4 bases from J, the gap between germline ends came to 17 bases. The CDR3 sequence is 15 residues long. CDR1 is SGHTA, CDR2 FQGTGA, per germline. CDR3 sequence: CASSPNGGGAETQYF. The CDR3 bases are TGTGCCAGCAGCCCGAACGGAGGGGGTGCAGAGACCCAGTACTTC.